Listed here are 30 T cell receptor beta chains from one sample, sequenced in a study of early T cells in non-severe SARS-CoV-2 infection. TCRdb fed the 5' RACE reads into MiXCR, producing one record per CDR3 protein. The sample carries roughly 25,000 distinct CDR3 sequences, roughly 4.1% recorded once. Sequenced: whole blood. These TCRs come from an adult who was a healthcare worker with PCR-confirmed SARS-CoV-2 infection or an uninfected control (not recorded which).

This clonotype came up a few times. CDR3 in amino acids: CASSLATAGRSYEQYF. The CDR3 coding sequence is TGCGCCAGCAGCTTGGCTACGGCGGGGCGATCCTACGAGCAGTACTTC. The chain combines TRBV5-1 with TRBJ2-7, with D perhaps TRBD2 (6 bases). CDR1 is SGHRS and CDR2 is YFSETQ in the germline V gene. The CDR3 is 16 residues long. Trimming removed 0 bases at V and 1 base at J, with 14 bases between.

This clonotype was observed at least ten times. The CDR3 sequence is CASSQAVVSYNEQFF. In DNA form, the CDR3 reads TGTGCCAGCAGCCAAGCAGTAGTCTCCTACAATGAGCAGTTCTTC. The genes are TRBV3-1 and TRBJ2-1; no clear D. This CDR3 has 15 residues. Germline V gene data show CDR1 as LGHDT and CDR2 as YNNKEL (reference sequence). Trimming stripped 1 base from V and 0 bases from J, with 7 bases between.

This clonotype was picked up many times. This chain joins TRBV12-3 or TRBV12-4 and TRBJ2-7; D is unclear. The CDR3 is 13 amino acids. The V end lost 6 bases, the J end lost 2 bases, and 11 bases lay between the germline ends. CDR3 sequence: CASSSDTAYEQYF. DNA of the CDR3: TGTGCCAGCAGCTCAGACACTGCCTACGAGCAGTACTTC.

This clonotype was detected ten times or more. The chain uses TRBV6-2 or TRBV6-3 and TRBJ2-1; 10 positions agree with TRBD2. The V gene end was trimmed by 5 bases and the J gene end by 8 bases; junction bases not matched to a gene: 6. This CDR3 has 14 residues. Germline V gives CDR1 MNHEY, CDR2 SVGEGT. The CDR3 here is CASSNIAGGYEQFF. The CDR3 region has the DNA TGTGCCAGCAGTAACATAGCGGGAGGCTATGAGCAGTTCTTC.

This clonotype was seen at least ten times. The chain couples TRBV7-2 to TRBJ2-1; D possibly corresponds to TRBD2 (6 bases). Germline-derived CDR1 and CDR2 are SGHTA and FQGNSA. This CDR3 spans 15 amino acids. Trimming left V 5 bases short and J 0 bases short, with 11 bases between. CDR3 region: CASSPTRSSYNEQFF. Here the CDR3 DNA reads TGTGCCAGCAGCCCGACTAGGAGCTCCTACAATGAGCAGTTCTTC.

This chain links TRBV28 with TRBJ1-1, with D possibly TRBD1 on 5 matching bases. There are 13 residues in the CDR3. CDR1 and CDR2 from the germline V gene are MDHEN and SYDVKM. Between the trimmed V and J ends, which lost 3 bases and 8 bases, there was a span of 13 bases. CDR3 DNA sequence: TGTGCCAGCAGTTTTTGGGGCCAGGGCGAAGCTTTCTTT. Its translation is CASSFWGQGEAFF.

This clonotype was recorded a few times. The V gene is TRBV3-1, the J gene TRBJ2-5; D unclear. The CDR3 is made up of 13 amino acids. The ends were cut back, 2 bases at V and 7 bases at J, with 11 bases in the middle. CDR1 is LGHDT and CDR2 is YNNKEL in the germline V gene (reference sequence). CDR3 residues: CASSQTTFGTQYF. The CDR3 nucleotides are TGTGCCAGCAGCCAAACCACATTCGGGACCCAGTACTTC.

This clonotype was seen at least ten times. The CDR3 reads CASSYATGAFITF. The CDR3 DNA is TGTGCCAGCAGTTACGCGACAGGGGCGTTTATAACCTTC. The chain employs TRBV6-5 and TRBJ1-2; 8 bases are a match to TRBD1. This CDR3 contains 13 residues. The germline CDR1 and CDR2 sequences are MNHEY and SVGAGI. Unmatched junction bases numbered 10, after V lost 2 bases and J lost 14 bases.

In its sample, this clonotype was seen many times. This chain joins TRBV30 and TRBJ1-1; TRBD1 matches at 7 bases. V dropped 5 bases and J dropped 6; count of bases not matched to a gene: 9. This CDR3 has 13 residues. Germline-derived CDR1 and CDR2 are GTSNPN and SVGIG (reference sequence). The CDR3 DNA follows: TGTGCCTGGCACAAGACAGGGATCTCTGAAGCTTTCTTT. Its translation is CAWHKTGISEAFF.

This clonotype was counted at least ten times. The V and J genes are TRBV7-8 and TRBJ2-7; TRBD2 might be the D (6 bases). Looked up from germline, CDR1 is SGHVS and CDR2 is FQNEAQ. V dropped 7 bases and J dropped 0 bases, with 13 bases sitting between them. The CDR3 is 14 residues long. The CDR3 region has the DNA TGTGCCAGCACCCAGGAGCGGGCCTCCTACGAGCAGTACTTC. Translating it yields CASTQERASYEQYF.

This clonotype was observed a few times. V gene TRBV7-2 combines with J gene TRBJ2-1, with D perhaps matching TRBD2 (6 bases). CDR3 size: 15 residues. Germline V gene data show CDR1 as SGHTA and CDR2 as FQGNSA. The V end was cut by 5 bases, the J end by 12 bases, with 23 bases between. This chain's CDR3 is CASSDPGLSGRGQFF. CDR3 DNA: TGTGCCAGCAGCGACCCCGGCCTTAGCGGACGGGGGCAGTTCTTC.

This clonotype showed up many times. CDR3 sequence reads: CASSQGAEWGETQYF. As DNA, the CDR3 is TGTGCCAGCAGCCAGGGGGCGGAGTGGGGCGAGACCCAGTACTTC. The V call is TRBV7-2, the J call TRBJ2-5; 8 positions agree with TRBD1. The J segment lost 5 bases and the V segment lost 5 bases, leaving 10 bases of the junction unmatched. Germline lookup yields CDR1 SGHTA and CDR2 FQGNSA. CDR3 length: 15 amino acids.

To note about this clonotype: An end of the junction does not agree with germline; a read error may underlie this. The chain has TRBV9 and TRBJ2-1; 8 bases line up with TRBD2. Germline V lookup: CDR1 SGDLS, CDR2 YYNGEE. The CDR3 covers 11 residues. The CDR3 nucleotides read TGTGGCAGCAGCGTAGCGGGGGAGCAGTTCTTC. Amino acid sequence: CGSSVAGEQFF.

At least ten counts were recorded for this clonotype. This chain uses TRBV21-1 with TRBJ2-5; whether TRBD1, the table's D call, matches the DNA was not checked. TRBV21-1 is recorded as a pseudogene. The CDR3 is made up of 15 amino acids. The CDR3 DNA reads as TGTGCCAGCAGCTCTCCCGGGGGGCGCGGAGAGACCCAGTACTTC. Protein sequence: CASSSPGGRGETQYF.

In this sample, this clonotype turned up many times. The rearrangement joins TRBV7-3 to TRBJ2-2, with no clear D. The germline V gene has CDR1 SGHTA and CDR2 FQGTGA. Trimming took off 5 bases at V and 0 bases at J, with 19 bases between the two ends. CDR3 size: 18 residues. CDR3 loop: CASSPRATTPSNTGELFF. The CDR3 DNA reads as TGTGCCAGCAGCCCCCGGGCGACCACGCCATCGAACACCGGGGAGCTGTTTTTT.

This clonotype is medium-sized within its sample. The chain carries TRBV28 and TRBJ2-7, with a possible D match to TRBD2 (6 bases). V lost 6 bases to trimming and J lost 2 bases, with 17 bases between them. Germline V gene data show CDR1 as MDHEN and CDR2 as SYDVKM. This CDR3 region has 15 residues. CDR3 loop: CASSPVRGGTYEQYF. CDR3 bases: TGTGCCAGCAGCCCTGTGCGGGGCGGTACCTACGAGCAGTACTTC.

There are many counts of this clonotype. The chain is built from TRBV29-1 and TRBJ2-7; D is undetermined. Germline CDR1 and CDR2: SQVTM and ANQGSEA. Trimming shortened V by 1 base and J by 0 bases, and 4 bases separated the two germline ends. The CDR3 extends over 12 amino acids. CDR3 DNA sequence: TGCAGCGTTGAAGGGATCTCCTACGAGCAGTACTTC. This encodes CSVEGISYEQYF.

There are many counts of this clonotype. The chain combines TRBV20-1 with TRBJ1-1; no definite D call. CDR1 DFQATT and CDR2 SNEGSKA come from the germline V gene (reference sequence). Trimming left V 0 bases short and J 0 bases short, with 8 bases between. This CDR3 is built from 14 residues. The CDR3 loop is CSARDQTLNTEAFF. The CDR3, as DNA: TGCAGTGCTAGAGATCAGACACTGAACACTGAAGCTTTCTTT.

This clonotype was counted a single time. A much more abundant neighbour one base away suggests this may be a read error. The chain uses TRBV20-1 and TRBJ1-4; 8 bases are shared with TRBD1. V lost 4 bases and J lost 9; bases outside the gene matches: 10. CDR1 and CDR2 (germline): DFQATT, SNEGSKA (reference sequence). CDR3 length equals 14 residues. CDR3 coding DNA: TGCAGTGCTACTCACCGGACAGGGAGTCAAAAACTGTTTTTT. As protein: CSATHRTGSQKLFF.

This clonotype was found many times. V usage is TRBV11-2 and J usage is TRBJ2-4; D remains ambiguous. Trimming removed 1 base from V and 6 bases from J, with 4 bases in between. CDR1 and CDR2 from the germline V gene are SGHAT and FQNNGV. The CDR3 is made up of 12 amino acids. The CDR3 here is CASSLVTNIQYF. The CDR3 DNA follows: TGTGCCAGCAGCTTAGTCACAAACATTCAGTACTTC.

This clonotype was counted ten times or more. The chain carries TRBV27 and TRBJ2-1; 9 bases agree with TRBD2. Looked up from germline, CDR1 is MNHEY and CDR2 is SMNVEV (reference sequence). Trimming removed 2 bases from V and 0 bases from J; junction bases left unmatched: 5. This CDR3 is 17 amino acids long. The CDR3 DNA follows: TGTGCCAGCAGTTTAAGGGTTAGCGGGAGCTCCTACAATGAGCAGTTCTTC. Its translation is CASSLRVSGSSYNEQFF.

This rearrangement joins TRBV5-4 to TRBJ1-4; D unresolved. The V and J ends lost 3 bases and 10 bases respectively, with 13 bases between them. The CDR3 totals 13 residues. CDR1 and CDR2 (germline): SGHNT, YYREEE (reference sequence). This CDR3 reads CASSSYSDGKLFF. Here the CDR3 DNA reads TGTGCCAGCAGCTCTTACTCCGACGGAAAACTGTTTTTT.

The table lists this clonotype with a few counts. The chain couples TRBV27 to TRBJ2-7; the match to TRBD1 covers 9 bases. The CDR3 totals 14 residues. V lost 2 bases, J lost 3 bases, and 2 bases stayed unmatched. Germline V gives CDR1 MNHEY, CDR2 SMNVEV (reference sequence). The CDR3 DNA sequence: TGTGCCAGCAGTTTACTGACAGGGGGCTACGAGCAGTACTTC. It is translated as CASSLLTGGYEQYF.

This clonotype was counted many times. The CDR3 DNA sequence: TGCGCCAGCAAAGAACTAGCGGGAGGAAGCGCCAAAAACATTCAGTACTTC. This gives the protein CASKELAGGSAKNIQYF. This sequence joins TRBV5-1 and TRBJ2-4, with 12 bases aligning to TRBD2. The CDR3 length is 17 residues. Per the germline V gene, CDR1 is SGHRS and CDR2 is YFSETQ. J gave up 1 base and V 6 bases, and 8 bases lay outside the gene matches.

Points on this clonotype: One end of the junction fails to match germline, which may point to a read error. The rearrangement links TRBV5-1 to TRBJ2-6, with TRBD1 as a possible D gene (5 bases). The length of the CDR3 is 14 residues. Germline V gene lookup returns CDR1 SGHRS and CDR2 YFSETQ. In DNA, the CDR3 is TGCGCCAGCAGAAATCCCTCTGGGGCCAACATCCTGACTTTC. Translation gives CASRNPSGANILTF. The full variable domain, in which reference TRBV5-1 and TRBJ2-6 provide the parts outside the CDR3, is KAGVTQTPRYLIKTRGQQVTLSCSPISGHRSVSWYQQTPGQGLQFLFEYFSETQRNKGNFPGRFSGRQFSNSRSEMNVSTLELGDSALYLCASRNPSGANILTFGAGSRLTVL.

This clonotype has ten or more counts. CDR3 in DNA: TGCAGCGTTGCTGGGACCGCTACTAACAATGAGCAGTTCTTC. Translating it yields CSVAGTATNNEQFF. J is TRBJ2-1 and V is TRBV29-1; D tentatively reads TRBD1 or TRBD2 (5 bases each). Germline V gene data show CDR1 as SQVTM and CDR2 as ANQGSEA. Deletions cut 4 bases from V and 5 bases from J, with 15 bases between. The CDR3 has 14 residues.

This clonotype was seen ten or more times. The genes are TRBV6-6 and TRBJ2-5; 11 bases line up with TRBD2. This CDR3 spans 16 amino acids. Germline CDR1 reads MNHNY; CDR2 reads SVGAGI (reference sequence). The J segment lost 4 bases and the V segment lost 2 bases, leaving 6 bases of the junction unmatched. In nucleotides, the CDR3 is TGTGCCAGCAGTTACCTACTAGCGGGAGCCGGAGAGACCCAGTACTTC. Protein sequence: CASSYLLAGAGETQYF.

This clonotype appeared many times. The chain couples TRBV30 to TRBJ2-3; D gene ambiguous. The V end lost 8 bases, the J end lost 2 bases, and 20 bases lay between the germline ends. There are 15 residues in the CDR3. Germline CDR1 GTSNPN, CDR2 SVGIG (reference sequence). CDR3 protein: CAIEGRRLLTDTQYF. The CDR3 DNA sequence: TGTGCCATAGAAGGGCGGCGGCTACTCACAGATACGCAGTATTTT.

This clonotype was recorded a few times. The V call is TRBV20-1, the J call TRBJ2-7; a possible D gene is TRBD1 (6 bases). CDR3 size: 11 residues. Trimming stripped 6 bases from V and 3 bases from J, with 9 bases between. Per germline, CDR1 DFQATT and CDR2 SNEGSKA (reference sequence). In nucleotides, the CDR3 is TGCAGTGCCGGGACACTCTACGAGCAGTACTTC. As protein: CSAGTLYEQYF.

This chain connects TRBV7-9 to TRBJ2-5, with a possible D match to TRBD1 (6 bases). CDR3 length: 12 amino acids. V shed 5 bases and J shed 7 bases, with 11 bases lying between them. The germline gives CDR1 SEHNR, CDR2 FQNEAQ (reference sequence). CDR3 residues: CASSPGQRTQYF. DNA for the CDR3: TGTGCCAGCAGCCCGGGACAAAGGACCCAGTACTTC.